Sequencing of this T cell receptor (beta chain) was carried out in a study of cytomegalovirus exposure and HLA in healthy donors. Broader study findings: Common viral pathogens seemed to be connected with several of the most significant clusters, according to a later analysis. Previous analysis showed most TCR beta V segments were productive about 87% or about 30% of the time.

Remarks on this clone: As yet, its antigen is unknown.

13 Jbeta primers and 60 Vbeta primers were used for the PCR. Profiling relied on immunoSEQ multiplex PCR, and the TCRdb table lists in-frame clones only, not all of them. The sample's table shows 65,000 to 85,000 clones. Donors were ostensibly healthy at sampling, although undocumented immune exposures were probable. V lost 3 bases and J lost 0, with 7 bases in between. The CDR3 has 14 amino acids. The germline gives CDR1 SGDLS, CDR2 YYNGEE. The sequenced sample consisted of PBMCs. This TCR came from a woman in her 30s in good health and CMV-seronegative. The chain uses TRBV9 and TRBJ1-5, with D unresolved. CDR3 coding DNA: TGTGCCAGCAGCGGGGCCAGTAGCAATCAGCCCCAGCATTTT. It specifies CASSGASSNQPQHF. Full variable domain (missing parts from reference TRBV9 and TRBJ1-5): DSGVTQTPKHLITATGQRVTLRCSPRSGDLSVYWYQQSLDQGLQFLIQYYNGEERAKGNILERFSAQQFPDLHSELNLSSLELGDSALYFCASSGASSNQPQHFGDGTRLSIL.